This TCR beta chain was recorded in a study of blood T cell repertoires in COVID-19. Study overall: Researchers got acute and convalescent COVID-19 samples from the United States, Italy and Spain. Sources were T cells, B-cell-depleted T cells, or PBMCs; the material itself was cDNA or gDNA.

In this sample, this clone turned up once. TCRdb's copy holds only in-frame clones and misses some; the assay was immunoSEQ multiplex PCR. The data contain around 100,000 clones, less than 85% of them seen just once; the ten biggest clones take up 20%. The CDR3 covers 12 residues. In germline, CDR1 is SGHRS, CDR2 YFSETQ. Deletions cut 4 bases from V and 2 bases from J, with 5 bases between. V gene TRBV5-1 combines with J gene TRBJ2-3; unclear D gene. The TCR comes from a man between 65 and 85 years old with active or convalescent COVID-19. The sequenced sample consisted of peripheral blood. The CDR3 reads CASSQYTDTQYF. The CDR3 region has the DNA TGCGCCAGCAGCCAGTACACAGATACGCAGTATTTT.